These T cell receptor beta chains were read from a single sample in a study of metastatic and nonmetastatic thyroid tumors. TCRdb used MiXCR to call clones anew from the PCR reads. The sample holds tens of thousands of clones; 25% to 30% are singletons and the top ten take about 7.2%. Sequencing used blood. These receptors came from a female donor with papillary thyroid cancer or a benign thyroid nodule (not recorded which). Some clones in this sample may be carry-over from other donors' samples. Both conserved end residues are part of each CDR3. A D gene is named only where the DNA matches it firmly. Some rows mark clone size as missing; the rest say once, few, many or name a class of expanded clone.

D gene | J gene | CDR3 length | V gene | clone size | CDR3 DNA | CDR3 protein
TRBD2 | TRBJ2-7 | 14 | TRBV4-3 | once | TGCGCCAGCAGCCCCCTGGCAGCGGGAGGCGAGCAGTACTTC | CASSPLAAGGEQYF
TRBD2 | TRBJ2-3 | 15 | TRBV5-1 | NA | TGCGCCAGCCGCTCCCTAGCGGTTGTTCGAGATACGCAGTATTTT | CASRSLAVVRDTQYF
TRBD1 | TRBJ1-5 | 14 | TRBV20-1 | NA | TGCAGTGCTAGGACAGGGTTGTTCAATCAGCCCCAGCATTTT | CSARTGLFNQPQHF
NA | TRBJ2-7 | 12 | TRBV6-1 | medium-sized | TGTGCCAGCAGCTCCCGTCCCGGGGAACAGTACTTC | CASSSRPGEQYF
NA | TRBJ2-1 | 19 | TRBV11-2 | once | TGTGCCAGCAGCTTAGGTCGGAAGATTGCGGGTAGCTCCTACAATGAGCAGTTCTTC | CASSLGRKIAGSSYNEQFF
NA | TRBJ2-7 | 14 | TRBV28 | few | TGTGCCAGCAGATATAGCGGAGGGACCTACGAGCAGTACTTC | CASRYSGGTYEQYF
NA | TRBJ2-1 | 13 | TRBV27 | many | TGTGCCAGCAGTTTAGGACTGTACAATGAGCAGTTCTTC | CASSLGLYNEQFF
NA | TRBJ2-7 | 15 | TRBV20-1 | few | TGCAGTGCTAGAGATCGAGATAAGGGGACCTACGAGCAGTACTTC | CSARDRDKGTYEQYF
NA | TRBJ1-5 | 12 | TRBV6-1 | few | TGTGCCAGCATTCCGCAGTGGGGCCCCCAGCATTTT | CASIPQWGPQHF
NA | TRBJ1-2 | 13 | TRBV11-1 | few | TGTGCCAGCAGCCCAGAGCCAGGGTTTGGCTACACCTTC | CASSPEPGFGYTF
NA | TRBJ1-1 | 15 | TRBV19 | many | TGTGCCAGTAGCCCCCGGGACATTGTGAACACTGAAGCTTTCTTT | CASSPRDIVNTEAFF
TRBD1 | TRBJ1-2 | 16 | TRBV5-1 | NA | TGCGCCAGCATCCCTGAACAGGGGGCCTTTTTCTATGGCTACTCCTTC | CASIPEQGAFFYGYSF
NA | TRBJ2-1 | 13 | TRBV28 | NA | TGTGCCAGCAGTCTCTCCTGGTTGGATGAGCAGTTCTTC | CASSLSWLDEQFF
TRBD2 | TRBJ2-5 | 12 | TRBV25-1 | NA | TGTGCCAAAGCGGGAGGGAGGGAGACCCAGTACTTC | CAKAGGRETQYF
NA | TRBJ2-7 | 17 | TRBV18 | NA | TGTGCCAGCTCACCCCAAACCTCTAATCATAGGTCCTACGAGCAGTACTTC | CASSPQTSNHRSYEQYF
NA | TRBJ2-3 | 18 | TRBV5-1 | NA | TGCGCCAGCAGCTCGGGACAACTTCGGGATAAATACACAGATACGCAGTATTTT | CASSSGQLRDKYTDTQYF
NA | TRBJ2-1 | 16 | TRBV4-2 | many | TGTGCCAGCAGCCAAGATGATGAGCGGGCTTACAATGAGCAGTTCTTC | CASSQDDERAYNEQFF
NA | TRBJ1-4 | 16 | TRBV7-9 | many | TGTGCCAGCAGCTTACTGGGAAGTGCAACTAATGAAAAACTGTTTTTT | CASSLLGSATNEKLFF
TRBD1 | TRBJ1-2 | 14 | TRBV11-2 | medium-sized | TGTGCCAGCAGCTTAAGACAGGGAAACTATGGCTACACCTTC | CASSLRQGNYGYTF
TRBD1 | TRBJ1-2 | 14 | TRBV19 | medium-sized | TGTGCCAGTAGTATCAACAGGGGCTTCTATGGCTACACCTTC | CASSINRGFYGYTF
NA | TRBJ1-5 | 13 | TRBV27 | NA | TGTGCCAGCAGTCGGTATAGCAATCAGCCCCAGCATTTT | CASSRYSNQPQHF
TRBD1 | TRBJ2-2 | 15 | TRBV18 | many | TGTGCCAGCTCACCACGACAGGGGAACACCGGGGAGCTGTTTTTT | CASSPRQGNTGELFF
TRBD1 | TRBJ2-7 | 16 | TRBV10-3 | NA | TGTGCCATCAGTGCGGACTCCTGGACAGGGGATGACGAGCAGTACTTC | CAISADSWTGDDEQYF
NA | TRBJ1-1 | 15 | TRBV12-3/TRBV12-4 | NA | TGTGCCAGCAGTTTAATAGGTCTGAAGCGTACTGAAGCTTTCTTT | CASSLIGLKRTEAFF
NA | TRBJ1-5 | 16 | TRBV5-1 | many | TGCGCCAGCAGCTTTACCGGAATGGGGGAAAATCAGCCCCAGCATTTT | CASSFTGMGENQPQHF
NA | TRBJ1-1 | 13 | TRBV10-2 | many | TGCGCCAGCAGTGAGGCGAGGGGGGCTGAAGCTTTCTTT | CASSEARGAEAFF
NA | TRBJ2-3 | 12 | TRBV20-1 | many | TGCAGTGCGGAGGGACTCCTAAGTACGCAGTATTTT | CSAEGLLSTQYF
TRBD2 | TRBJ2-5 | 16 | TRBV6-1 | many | TGTGCAACCAGCGGGCTAGCGGGAGGGTCGCCGGAGACCCAGTACTTC | CATSGLAGGSPETQYF
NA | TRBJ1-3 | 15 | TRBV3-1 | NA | TGTGCCAGCAGCCAGGTGGGGTTATCCGGAAACACCATATATTTT | CASSQVGLSGNTIYF
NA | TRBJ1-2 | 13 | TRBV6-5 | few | TGTGCCAGCAGTTACGGACCCGGGTTTGGCTACACCTTC | CASSYGPGFGYTF
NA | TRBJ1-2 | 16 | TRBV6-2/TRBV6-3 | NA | TGTGCCAGCACCCCCGTTGGGCATGGAGCATTCTATGTCTACACCTTC | CASTPVGHGAFYVYTF
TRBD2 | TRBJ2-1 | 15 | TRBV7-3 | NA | TGTGCCAGCAGCTCCAAACGGGGGGGGGACAATGAGCAGTTCTTC | CASSSKRGGDNEQFF
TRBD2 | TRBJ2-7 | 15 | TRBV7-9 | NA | TGTGCCAGCAGCCCACCTGGAGTAGCGGGGTACGAGCAGTACTTC | CASSPPGVAGYEQYF
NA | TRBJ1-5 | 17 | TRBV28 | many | TGTGCCAGCAGTCCCGTGGGTTCGGGAGGCTCCAATCAGCCCCAGCATTTT | CASSPVGSGGSNQPQHF
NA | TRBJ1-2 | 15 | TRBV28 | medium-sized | TGTGCCAGCAGTTTTGTGGTCAGGCAAAACTATGGCTACACCTTC | CASSFVVRQNYGYTF
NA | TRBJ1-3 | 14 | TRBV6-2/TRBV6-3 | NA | TGTGCCAGCCGAGGGACAACATCTGGAAACACCATATATTTT | CASRGTTSGNTIYF